A selection of T cell receptor beta chains follows, all from one sample in a study of T cell repertoires in cytomegalovirus infection. TCRdb processed the reads anew with MiXCR; each CDR3 protein has one entry. The sample shows around 530,000 distinct CDR3 sequences, about a quarter of them seen only once. The sequencing input was PBMCs. The receptors derive from a human donor in good health (CMV status not recorded). Some clones in this sample may be carry-over from other donors' samples. CDR3s include the opening cysteine and the closing phenylalanine or tryptophan. D genes are given only for firm matches.

v_gene: TRBV7-2
d_gene: TRBD2
CDR3aa: CASINKGLAGAWRFF

v_gene: TRBV5-6
d_gene: TRBD2
CDR3aa: CASSRSGTKNIQYF

v_gene: TRBV7-2
d_gene: .
CDR3aa: CASSLGLRETQYF

v_gene: TRBV7-9
d_gene: .
CDR3aa: CASSSPRRDVGTQYF

v_gene: TRBV3-1
d_gene: .
CDR3aa: CASSDRDLPSGANVLTF

v_gene: TRBV20-1
d_gene: .
CDR3aa: CSARGPLRRYEQYF

v_gene: TRBV20-1
d_gene: TRBD2
CDR3aa: CSARVVAGSTDTQYF

v_gene: TRBV18
d_gene: TRBD2
CDR3aa: CASSPASGGKGYEQFF

v_gene: TRBV7-9
d_gene: TRBD1
CDR3aa: CASSNRDRKETQYF

v_gene: TRBV9
d_gene: TRBD2
CDR3aa: CASSTWGSSGRTAGELFF

v_gene: TRBV7-9
d_gene: TRBD1
CDR3aa: CASSFPGQPKYGYTF

v_gene: TRBV27
d_gene: .
CDR3aa: CASSWNEGMVQFF

v_gene: TRBV19
d_gene: .
CDR3aa: CASSDGRQLNTEAFF

v_gene: TRBV7-4
d_gene: .
CDR3aa: CASSLYRQESYTF

v_gene: TRBV5-6
d_gene: .
CDR3aa: CASSPRGPSGYNEQFF

v_gene: TRBV7-2
d_gene: TRBD2
CDR3aa: CASSLDLGLQETQYF

v_gene: TRBV7-8
d_gene: .
CDR3aa: CASSLAGLSDTQYF

v_gene: TRBV29-1
d_gene: .
CDR3aa: CSVERSNTEAFF

v_gene: TRBV7-3
d_gene: TRBD2
CDR3aa: CASSLSALAGGGLNTGELFF

v_gene: TRBV13
d_gene: .
CDR3aa: CASSLSGADRGYTF

v_gene: TRBV28
d_gene: .
CDR3aa: CASSFPGGSEKLFF

v_gene: TRBV20-1
d_gene: TRBD2
CDR3aa: CSARDGAGAGNEQFF

v_gene: TRBV7-2
d_gene: .
CDR3aa: CASSAMKNTEAFF

v_gene: TRBV6-5
d_gene: .
CDR3aa: CASSYQPLTGNYGYTF

v_gene: TRBV7-9
d_gene: .
CDR3aa: CASSLVAAREQETQYF

v_gene: TRBV28
d_gene: TRBD2
CDR3aa: CASSLPAGGSYEQYF

v_gene: TRBV12-3/TRBV12-4
d_gene: .
CDR3aa: CASTLSWGAGVGEGNTGELFF

v_gene: TRBV5-4
d_gene: TRBD1
CDR3aa: CASTKIQGATGANVLTF

v_gene: TRBV11-1
d_gene: .
CDR3aa: CASGIRTIVQETQYF

v_gene: TRBV19
d_gene: .
CDR3aa: CASSIGAGEAFF

v_gene: TRBV28
d_gene: .
CDR3aa: CASSASSGSEQFF

v_gene: TRBV19
d_gene: .
CDR3aa: CASSIRDTISGNTIYF

v_gene: TRBV7-2
d_gene: TRBD2
CDR3aa: CASSQAGVAGGEQYF

v_gene: TRBV7-2
d_gene: .
CDR3aa: CASSLRGHQLNQPQHF

v_gene: TRBV6-2/TRBV6-3
d_gene: TRBD2
CDR3aa: CASRTSGSTGELFF

v_gene: TRBV6-5
d_gene: TRBD2
CDR3aa: CASSSRLAGGNEQFF

v_gene: TRBV6-2/TRBV6-3
d_gene: .
CDR3aa: CASSYRPGTLSTDTQYF

v_gene: TRBV2
d_gene: TRBD1
CDR3aa: CAILDRDGNYGYTF

v_gene: TRBV28
d_gene: TRBD2
CDR3aa: CASSLGLAGAQETQYF

v_gene: TRBV15
d_gene: .
CDR3aa: CATSSGQGHQPQHF

v_gene: TRBV7-2
d_gene: .
CDR3aa: CASSLGPNTQYF

v_gene: TRBV7-2
d_gene: .
CDR3aa: CASSLDLAHNEQFF

v_gene: TRBV6-5
d_gene: .
CDR3aa: CASSYSAVSSYNSPLHF

v_gene: TRBV18
d_gene: .
CDR3aa: CASSPQGAYNEQFF

v_gene: TRBV5-6
d_gene: .
CDR3aa: CASSPLDIFYEQYF

v_gene: TRBV7-8
d_gene: TRBD2
CDR3aa: CASSLSRLAESTDTQYF

v_gene: TRBV7-9
d_gene: TRBD1
CDR3aa: CASSFFTGQGFYEQFF

v_gene: TRBV19
d_gene: .
CDR3aa: CASRQWATEAFF

v_gene: TRBV7-8
d_gene: .
CDR3aa: CASSPNLGVTNEKLFF

v_gene: TRBV12-3/TRBV12-4
d_gene: .
CDR3aa: CASSLSISTDTQYF

v_gene: TRBV7-6
d_gene: TRBD1
CDR3aa: CASSLEKGAGNYGYTF

v_gene: TRBV6-5
d_gene: .
CDR3aa: CASSYRRGTGYGYTF

v_gene: TRBV10-3
d_gene: .
CDR3aa: CAISGPGQGLRFSTGELFF

v_gene: TRBV25-1
d_gene: .
CDR3aa: CASRDTSNYGYTF

v_gene: TRBV4-3
d_gene: .
CDR3aa: CASSQDGVGGNTIYF

v_gene: TRBV15
d_gene: .
CDR3aa: CATSSGAGVDTQYF

v_gene: TRBV7-2
d_gene: .
CDR3aa: CASSLDTDTQYF

v_gene: TRBV7-2
d_gene: TRBD2
CDR3aa: CASSEGLAGGPDTQYF

v_gene: TRBV27
d_gene: TRBD2
CDR3aa: CASSPRRGGSGTGELFF